Only a few counts were recorded for the clone carrying this TCR beta chain. Antigen: not known. This entry is derived from a study of T-cell memory formation after mild COVID-19. Study background: Across donors, TCR clusters were largely donor specific.

Study observations and caveats: CD4+ contracting clones were mainly CM and EM; CD8+ ones, EMRA.

Germline V gene data show CDR1 as KGHDR and CDR2 as SFDVKD. Trimming removed 4 bases from V and 10 bases from J, with 13 bases in between. The CDR3 totals 13 residues. 5'RACE primed at constant segments yielded TCR alpha and TCR beta cDNA libraries bearing sample barcodes and UMIs. TCRdb independently ran MiXCR on the 5' RACE reads; one entry per CDR3 protein. The table has about half a million distinct CDR3 sequences, around a sixth seen once. The sequencing sample was made of PBMCs or a T cell subset sorted from them (not recorded which). The rearrangement uses TRBV24-1 and TRBJ1-5; D is unclear. This TCR derives from an adult woman who had mild COVID-19 (a few samples of this study predate the infection). Cell type and time point are not known. The CDR3 spells CATSDQAVTPQHF. CDR3 nucleotide sequence: TGTGCCACCAGTGACCAAGCGGTAACCCCCCAGCATTTT.